The 22 T cell receptor beta chains listed next were all sequenced from one sample in a study of T cells in Graves' hyperthyroidism and ophthalmopathy. Amplified regions were TCR beta CDR3 sequences from RNA transcripts. During a first-round RT-PCR of the TCR CDR3, the HTBI primer set was used. One entry per CDR3 protein results from TCRdb running MiXCR on the multiplex PCR reads. The data show 200,000 to 250,000 distinct CDR3 sequences, 15% to 20% seen once. The sequencing input was blood. These TCRs come from a man aged 40-49 years with Graves' hyperthyroidism.

About this clonotype: Just one base apart from a much larger clone, this may be a read error. The rearrangement joins TRBV7-9 to TRBJ1-1, with D tentatively TRBD1 (5 bases). The CDR3 is 16 residues long. Looked up from germline, CDR1 is SEHNR and CDR2 is FQNEAQ (reference sequence). The germline V and J ends were trimmed by 1 base and 6 bases, with 18 bases remaining between them. In nucleotides, the CDR3 is TGTGCCAGCAGCTTAGTGGGCACAATGAGGGACGCTGAAGCTTTCTTT. Encoded protein: CASSLVGTMRDAEAFF.

This clonotype was seen a few times. This chain joins TRBV6-1 and TRBJ1-6; D unresolved. The CDR3 covers 16 residues. Germline CDR1 MNHNS, CDR2 SASEGT. V lost 2 bases to trimming and J lost 0 bases, with 8 bases between them. The CDR3 reads CASSERHRSYNSPLHF. CDR3 DNA sequence: TGTGCCAGCAGTGAACGACACCGCTCCTATAATTCACCCCTCCACTTT.

J is TRBJ1-6 and V is TRBV7-2; D is uncertain. This CDR3 comprises 14 residues. The V end was cut by 4 bases, the J end by 7 bases, with 11 bases between. Germline CDR1 SGHTA, CDR2 FQGNSA. CDR3: CASSSLPWNSPLHF. CDR3 sequence (DNA): TGTGCCAGCAGCTCCCTCCCCTGGAATTCACCCCTCCACTTT.

This clonotype has at least ten counts. This chain joins TRBV18 and TRBJ2-7; tentatively, D is TRBD1 (5 bases). This CDR3 contains 13 residues. Germline-derived CDR1 and CDR2 are KGHSH and LQKENI. The germline V and J ends were trimmed by 0 bases and 4 bases, with 7 bases remaining between them. CDR3 region: CASSPPAGYEQYF. The CDR3 DNA reads as TGTGCCAGCTCACCACCGGCAGGGTACGAGCAGTACTTC.

There are a few counts of this clonotype. This chain connects TRBV5-1 to TRBJ1-2, with 9 bases that match TRBD1. The germline gives CDR1 SGHRS, CDR2 YFSETQ. The CDR3 sequence is 13 residues long. After removal of 4 bases from V and 7 bases from J, the junction contained 5 bases not matched to a gene. The CDR3 is CASSLRDRAGYTF. DNA of the CDR3: TGCGCCAGCAGCCTCCGGGACAGGGCTGGCTACACCTTC. The full variable domain, completed using reference TRBV5-1 and TRBJ1-2, is KAGVTQTPRYLIKTRGQQVTLSCSPISGHRSVSWYQQTPGQGLQFLFEYFSETQRNKGNFPGRFSGRQFSNSRSEMNVSTLELGDSALYLCASSLRDRAGYTFGSGTRLTVV.

Ten or more counts support this clonotype. The V call is TRBV3-1, the J call TRBJ1-5, with D perhaps TRBD1 (5 bases). With 0 bases removed from V and 7 bases from J, the gap between germline ends came to 13 bases. Germline V gene sequence: CDR1 LGHDT, CDR2 YNNKEL (reference sequence). CDR3 length equals 15 residues. The CDR3 here is CASSQDPGGVQPQHF. The CDR3 coding sequence is TGTGCCAGCAGCCAAGATCCGGGGGGGGTACAGCCCCAGCATTTT.

The chain links TRBV28 to TRBJ2-7; D is perhaps TRBD1 (6 bases). Trimming took 7 bases from V and 0 from J, leaving 16 bases between them. The CDR3 contains 15 residues. Germline CDR1 MDHEN, CDR2 SYDVKM. The CDR3 is CASKALGQNSYEQYF. The CDR3 bases are TGTGCCAGCAAAGCTCTGGGACAAAACTCCTACGAGCAGTACTTC. Together with reference TRBV28 and TRBJ2-7, the CDR3 gives the full variable domain: DVKVTQSSRYLVKRTGEKVFLECVQDMDHENMFWYRQDPGLGLRLIYFSYDVKMKEKGDIPEGYSVSREKKERFSLILESASTNQTSMYLCASKALGQNSYEQYFGPGTRLTVT.

This clonotype was detected ten times or more. The chain joins TRBV6-1 to TRBJ2-1; no clear D gene. This CDR3 has 12 residues. Germline-derived CDR1 and CDR2 are MNHNS and SASEGT. V shed 5 bases and J shed 8 bases, with 10 bases lying between them. CDR3 region: CASSSDSYEQFF. CDR3 DNA: TGTGCCAGCAGTTCCGATAGCTATGAGCAGTTCTTC.

This clonotype was detected ten times or more. This chain uses TRBV9 with TRBJ2-7; 10 bases are shared with TRBD2. V shed 4 bases and J 2 bases; nucleotides not matched to a gene: 9. The CDR3 loop spans 16 amino acids. Per the germline V gene, CDR1 is SGDLS and CDR2 is YYNGEE. The CDR3 sequence is CASSPRTSGLTYEQYF. For the CDR3, the DNA is TGTGCCAGCAGCCCGAGGACTAGCGGCTTAACCTACGAGCAGTACTTC.

This rearrangement joins TRBV5-1 to TRBJ2-2; no reliable D call. V was shortened by 0 bases and J by 7 bases, with 7 bases between the two germline ends. CDR1 and CDR2 from the germline V gene are SGHRS and YFSETQ. This CDR3 region has 13 residues. The CDR3 sequence: CASSLDLFGELFF. Written as DNA, the CDR3 is TGCGCCAGCAGCTTGGATCTTTTCGGGGAGCTGTTTTTT.

CDR3 protein: CASSFGNNEKLFF. The CDR3 coding sequence is TGTGCCAGCAGTTTTGGAAATAATGAAAAACTGTTTTTT. V and J are TRBV28 and TRBJ1-4; D unresolved. CDR1 and CDR2 (germline): MDHEN, SYDVKM. Trimming removed 3 bases at V and 4 bases at J, with 6 bases between. This CDR3 region has 13 residues.

Ten or more counts support this clonotype. The chain employs TRBV29-1 and TRBJ2-3, with 11 bases aligning to TRBD2. The junction had 5 bases not matched to a gene; V was cut back by 0 bases and J by 9 bases. The length of the CDR3 is 14 residues. Germline V gene sequence: CDR1 SQVTM, CDR2 ANQGSEA. The CDR3 sequence is CSVEDSGGAETQYF. The CDR3 DNA follows: TGCAGCGTTGAAGATAGCGGGGGGGCCGAGACGCAGTATTTT.

This chain uses TRBV20-1 with TRBJ2-1; possibly TRBD2 for D (5 bases). Germline V gene sequence: CDR1 DFQATT, CDR2 SNEGSKA (reference sequence). The CDR3 is 12 amino acids. V gave up 3 bases and J gave up 8 bases, with 11 bases separating them. CDR3 in amino acids: CSASVTRHEQFF. As DNA, the CDR3 is TGCAGTGCTAGTGTTACTAGGCATGAGCAGTTCTTC.

This clonotype turned up a few times. This rearrangement joins TRBV28 to TRBJ2-3, with D unresolved. This CDR3 has 15 amino acids. The V end was cut by 3 bases, the J end by 2 bases, with 12 bases between. In germline, CDR1 is MDHEN, CDR2 SYDVKM. CDR3 region: CASSFVGSLTDTQYF. The CDR3, as DNA: TGTGCCAGCAGTTTTGTAGGCAGCCTCACAGATACGCAGTATTTT.

There are many counts of this clonotype. V gene TRBV7-6 combines with J gene TRBJ2-3; TRBD1 matches at 8 bases. CDR1 SGHVS and CDR2 FNYEAQ come from the germline V gene. With V trimmed by 0 bases and J by 4 bases, 15 bases remained unmatched. CDR3 length equals 19 residues. CDR3 sequence: CASSLAGETGATLSDTQYF. The CDR3 DNA follows: TGTGCCAGCAGCTTAGCAGGGGAGACAGGGGCCACCCTCTCAGATACGCAGTATTTT. Looking up the rest from reference TRBV7-6 and TRBJ2-3 gives the full variable domain: GAGVSQSPRYKVTKRGQDVALRCDPISGHVSLYWYRQALGQGPEFLTYFNYEAQQDKSGLPNDRFSAERPEGSISTLTIQRTEQRDSAMYRCASSLAGETGATLSDTQYFGPGTRLTVL.

There are many counts of this clonotype. The rearrangement uses TRBV7-9 and TRBJ2-2; D might be TRBD1 or TRBD2, each matching 5 bases. The V and J ends lost 5 bases and 1 base respectively, with 14 bases between them. This CDR3 region has 16 residues. The V gene's germline CDR1 is SEHNR and CDR2 FQNEAQ (reference sequence). CDR3 sequence (DNA): TGTGCCAGCAGCCCACGGGGCTGGGTGAACACCGGGGAGCTGTTTTTT. Translation: CASSPRGWVNTGELFF.

The sample holds many counts of this clonotype. The chain has TRBV20-1 and TRBJ2-5; 13 bases fit TRBD2. The CDR3 is 14 residues long. V lost 6 bases to trimming and J lost 5 bases; unmatched junction nucleotides: 6. The V gene's germline CDR1 is DFQATT and CDR2 SNEGSKA (reference sequence). CDR3 region: CSALGLAGRETQYF. DNA of the CDR3: TGCAGTGCCCTGGGACTAGCGGGGCGGGAGACCCAGTACTTC.

This clonotype was detected ten times or more. The junction departs from germline at one end; a sequencing error may be responsible. The CDR3 here is CASSLEGQETQYF. DNA for the CDR3: TGTGCCAGCAGTTTGGAAGGACAAGAGACCCAGTACTTC. The V call is TRBV5-1, the J call TRBJ2-5; D unclear. Germline CDR1 and CDR2: SGHRS and YFSETQ. This CDR3 contains 13 residues.

This clonotype has ten or more counts. V is TRBV28 and J is TRBJ1-5; possible D gene TRBD1, 6 bases. The length of the CDR3 is 15 residues. Looked up from germline, CDR1 is MDHEN and CDR2 is SYDVKM. V lost 6 bases and J lost 3, with 15 bases in between. CDR3 DNA: TGTGCCAGCAGACCGATTGGGACATACAATCAGCCCCAGCATTTT. Its protein product is CASRPIGTYNQPQHF.

This clonotype was recorded at least ten times. The chain combines TRBV20-1 with TRBJ2-3; 12 positions match TRBD2. Losses at the gene ends were 5 bases for V and 3 bases for J; bases not matched to a gene: 9. The CDR3 loop spans 16 amino acids. The germline V gene has CDR1 DFQATT and CDR2 SNEGSKA (reference sequence). The CDR3 DNA follows: TGCAGTGCTGCCCTCTCTAGCGGGGGGGCAACAGATACGCAGTATTTT. As protein: CSAALSSGGATDTQYF.

This clonotype was picked up many times. The rearrangement uses TRBV7-2 and TRBJ1-1; the D is unclear. The germline V gene has CDR1 SGHTA and CDR2 FQGNSA. The CDR3 runs to 14 residues. The germline V and J ends were trimmed by 5 bases and 1 base, with 11 bases remaining between them. CDR3 amino acids: CASSPFKGNTEAFF. The CDR3, as DNA: TGTGCCAGCAGCCCTTTCAAGGGGAACACTGAAGCTTTCTTT.

This clonotype was detected only a few times. The chain combines TRBV5-1 with TRBJ2-5; D gene uncertain. V lost 0 bases, J lost 2 bases, and 5 bases lay in between. CDR1 is SGHRS, CDR2 YFSETQ, per germline. The CDR3 spans 13 residues. CDR3 in amino acids: CASSLDVQETQYF. CDR3 in DNA: TGCGCCAGCAGCTTGGACGTACAAGAGACCCAGTACTTC. Using reference TRBV5-1 and TRBJ2-5 for the parts outside the CDR3, the full variable domain is KAGVTQTPRYLIKTRGQQVTLSCSPISGHRSVSWYQQTPGQGLQFLFEYFSETQRNKGNFPGRFSGRQFSNSRSEMNVSTLELGDSALYLCASSLDVQETQYFGPGTRLLVL.